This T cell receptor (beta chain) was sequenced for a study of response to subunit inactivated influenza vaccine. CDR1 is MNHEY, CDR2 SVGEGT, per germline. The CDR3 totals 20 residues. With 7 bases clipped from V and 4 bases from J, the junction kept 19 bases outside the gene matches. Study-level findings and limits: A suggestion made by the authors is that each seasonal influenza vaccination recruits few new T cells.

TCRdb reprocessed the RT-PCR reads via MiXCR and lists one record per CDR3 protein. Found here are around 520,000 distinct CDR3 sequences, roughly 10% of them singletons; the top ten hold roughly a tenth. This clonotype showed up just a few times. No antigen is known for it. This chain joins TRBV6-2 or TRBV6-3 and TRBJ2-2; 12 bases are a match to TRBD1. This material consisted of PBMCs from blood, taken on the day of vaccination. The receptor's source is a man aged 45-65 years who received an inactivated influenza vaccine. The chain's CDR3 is CASTSLWDRGLWSVTGELFF. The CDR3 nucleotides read TGTGCCAGCACCTCTTTATGGGACAGGGGGCTTTGGAGCGTCACCGGGGAGCTGTTTTTT.